The 13 T cell receptor beta chains presented below share a single source sample, sequenced in a study of T cells in Graves' hyperthyroidism and ophthalmopathy. RNA transcripts were the template for amplifying TCR beta CDR3 regions. In the first-round RT-PCR of the TCR CDR3, the HTBI primer set was used. TCRdb fed the multiplex PCR reads into MiXCR, producing one record per CDR3 protein. The table lists about 510,000 distinct CDR3 sequences, 13% to 15% of them singletons. Sequenced input: blood. All receptors derive from a woman aged 40 to 49 with Graves' hyperthyroidism.

This clonotype came up many times. The gene calls are TRBV9 and TRBJ1-1; tentatively, D is TRBD1 (6 bases). Germline lookup yields CDR1 SGDLS and CDR2 YYNGEE. The germline V and J ends were trimmed by 0 bases and 5 bases, with 14 bases remaining between them. This CDR3 contains 15 residues. The CDR3 reads CASSVGGAVETEAFF. In nucleotides, the CDR3 is TGTGCCAGCAGCGTAGGGGGGGCCGTCGAGACTGAAGCTTTCTTT.

This clonotype was seen ten or more times. V gene TRBV3-1 combines with J gene TRBJ2-7; D ambiguous. Trimming took 4 bases from V and 6 from J, leaving 13 bases between them. Germline-derived CDR1 and CDR2 are LGHDT and YNNKEL (reference sequence). The CDR3 extends over 13 amino acids. The CDR3 DNA is TGTGCCAGCAGCCCACAAGGGCAGAGCGAGCAGTACTTC. Translation gives CASSPQGQSEQYF.

This clonotype was counted between two and nine times. CDR3 region: CASSGLSIWETDTQYF. In nucleotides, the CDR3 is TGCGCCAGCAGTGGTCTTAGTATATGGGAGACAGATACGCAGTATTTT. The V gene is TRBV10-2, the J gene TRBJ2-3; a possible D gene is TRBD2 (5 bases). Between the trimmed V and J ends, which lost 4 bases and 3 bases, there was a span of 17 bases. CDR3 length: 16 residues. CDR1 is WSHSY and CDR2 is SAAADI in the germline V gene.

At least ten counts were recorded for this clonotype. The rearrangement links TRBV28 to TRBJ2-1, with TRBD1 matching 8 bases. The CDR3 spans 15 residues. After removal of 5 bases from V and 3 bases from J, the junction contained 6 bases not matched to a gene. Germline CDR1 MDHEN, CDR2 SYDVKM. CDR3 loop: CASSATGGLYNEQFF. The CDR3 DNA follows: TGTGCCAGCAGTGCAACAGGGGGTCTCTACAATGAGCAGTTCTTC. The full variable domain, its missing parts supplied by reference TRBV28 and TRBJ2-1, is DVKVTQSSRYLVKRTGEKVFLECVQDMDHENMFWYRQDPGLGLRLIYFSYDVKMKEKGDIPEGYSVSREKKERFSLILESASTNQTSMYLCASSATGGLYNEQFFGPGTRLTVL.

The chain combines TRBV20-1 with TRBJ2-1; 11 bases map to TRBD2. Per the germline V gene, CDR1 is DFQATT and CDR2 is SNEGSKA (reference sequence). V gave up 3 bases and J gave up 3 bases; unmatched junction bases: 7. There are 16 residues in the CDR3. CDR3 nucleotides: TGCAGTGCTAGGGCACCCGGGACTAGCGGCTACAATGAGCAGTTCTTC. Translated: CSARAPGTSGYNEQFF.

This clonotype was counted a single time. A read error is likely, as this CDR3 ends without the conserved phenylalanine or tryptophan. The chain uses TRBV5-1 and TRBJ2-1, with unresolved D. This CDR3 comprises 11 residues. Trimming shortened V by 2 bases and J by 6 bases, and 3 bases separated the two germline ends. Germline CDR1 and CDR2: SGHRS and YFSETQ. The DNA for the CDR3 is TGCGCCAGCAGCTTTTCCAATGAGCAGTTCCTC. It yields the protein CASSFSNEQFL.

This clonotype came up many times. The genes are TRBV27 and TRBJ2-5; tentatively, D is TRBD1 (6 bases). V was trimmed by 7 bases and J by 3 bases, leaving 21 bases between them. CDR1 MNHEY and CDR2 SMNVEV come from the germline V gene (reference sequence). The CDR3 covers 16 residues. CDR3 amino acids: CASKSRLIGGEETQYF. CDR3 DNA sequence: TGTGCCAGCAAGTCAAGACTAATAGGGGGAGAAGAGACCCAGTACTTC.

This clonotype was observed a few times. The V gene is TRBV6-2 or TRBV6-3, the J gene TRBJ1-2; D perhaps matches TRBD1 (6 bases). CDR3 length equals 14 residues. CDR1 MNHEY and CDR2 SVGEGT come from the germline V gene. The V and J ends lost 0 bases and 6 bases respectively, with 11 bases between them. The CDR3 loop is CASSYSNGGNGYTF. CDR3 sequence (DNA): TGTGCCAGCAGTTACTCGAACGGGGGCAATGGCTACACCTTC.

This clonotype came up many times. The chain links TRBV9 to TRBJ2-6; TRBD2 is a possible D gene (5 bases). Germline V gives CDR1 SGDLS, CDR2 YYNGEE. The V end lost 3 bases, the J end lost 1 base, and 14 bases lay between the germline ends. The CDR3 is made up of 17 amino acids. CDR3 sequence: CASSDTSWGSGANVLTF. CDR3 DNA sequence: TGTGCCAGCAGCGACACTAGTTGGGGATCTGGGGCCAACGTCCTGACTTTC. The entire variable domain, with the rest obtained from reference TRBV9 and TRBJ2-6, is as follows: DSGVTQTPKHLITATGQRVTLRCSPRSGDLSVYWYQQSLDQGLQFLIQYYNGEERAKGNILERFSAQQFPDLHSELNLSSLELGDSALYFCASSDTSWGSGANVLTFGAGSRLTVL.

This clonotype was observed many times. The chain uses TRBV7-8 and TRBJ2-7; TRBD1 matches at 8 bases. CDR1 SGHVS and CDR2 FQNEAQ come from the germline V gene. V shed 5 bases and J 3 bases; nucleotides not matched to a gene: 6. The CDR3 contains 14 residues. DNA of the CDR3: TGTGCCAGCAGCCCCCGAGGACAGGGCTACGAGCAGTACTTC. It encodes CASSPRGQGYEQYF.

This clonotype was seen only a few times. This chain connects TRBV24-1 to TRBJ2-3; 7 positions match TRBD2. In germline, CDR1 is KGHDR, CDR2 SFDVKD. Unmatched junction bases numbered 7, after V lost 3 bases and J lost 2 bases. CDR3 length equals 16 residues. Here the CDR3 DNA reads TGTGCCACCAGTGATCGCCTAGCGGATTACACAGATACGCAGTATTTT. Residues: CATSDRLADYTDTQYF.

This clonotype was detected many times. CDR3 amino acids: CASSQLAGSYNEQFF. The CDR3 DNA follows: TGCGCCAGCAGCCAACTAGCGGGGTCCTACAATGAGCAGTTCTTC. The rearrangement joins TRBV5-1 to TRBJ2-1; TRBD2 matches at 10 bases. This CDR3 is 15 amino acids long. CDR1 is SGHRS, CDR2 YFSETQ, per germline. J lost 1 base, V lost 4 bases, and 2 bases had no gene match.

This clonotype has ten or more counts. The chain recombines TRBV27 with TRBJ2-7; the D is unclear. Germline-derived CDR1 and CDR2 are MNHEY and SMNVEV (reference sequence). The CDR3 consists of 16 residues. V was pared by 4 bases and J by 4 bases, with 20 bases between. The CDR3 loop reads CASSSSIRDTTYEQYF. Here the CDR3 DNA reads TGTGCCAGCAGTTCCTCAATCCGTGACACCACTTACGAGCAGTACTTC.